This T cell receptor beta chain was identified during a study of T cell responses to AZD1222 COVID-19 vaccine. Notes on this clone: The antigen is not known.

Study-level results: No repertoire was sampled before or during the peak T cell response, only after it. The donors showed a predominance of white British ancestry and of females, with possible underestimation of clonal diversity.

The V segment lost 4 bases and the J segment 3 bases; nucleotides outside the gene matches: 12. This CDR3 region has 19 residues. CDR1 LGHDT and CDR2 YNNKEL come from the germline V gene (reference sequence). Here immunoSEQ multiplex PCR was the method, and the copy in TCRdb shows in-frame clones only, minus some. The data contain 95,000 to 150,000 clones, around 93% of them singletons. The material was peripheral blood, obtained 28 days after the second AZD1222 dose. The receptor was isolated from an adult who received the AZD1222 COVID-19 vaccine. V usage is TRBV3-1 (or the pseudogene TRBV3-2) and J usage is TRBJ2-6, with 10 bases that match TRBD2. The DNA for the CDR3 is TGTGCCAGCAGCCTCCCGCGCCTAGCGGGAGTAGGTGGGGCCAACGTCCTGACTTTC. It yields the protein CASSLPRLAGVGGANVLTF.